Listed below are T cell receptor beta chains from one sample, sequenced in a study of blood T cell repertoires in COVID-19. Profiling relied on immunoSEQ multiplex PCR, and the TCRdb table lists in-frame clones only, not all of them. The sample has under 300,000 clones, more than 70% seen once. The sequencing input was PBMCs or T cells enriched from blood (not recorded which). The receptors originated from a woman aged 60-70 years in a cohort exposed to, infected with or recovered from COVID-19 (not recorded which). Both conserved end residues are part of each CDR3. Each record gives: clone size, D gene, V gene, J gene, CDR3 length, CDR3 DNA, CDR3 protein. A D gene is named only where the DNA matches it firmly. Clone size, where shown, is once, few, many, or a class for clones that have expanded.

abundance: NA; d_gene: NA; v_gene: TRBV3-1/TRBV3-2; j_gene: TRBJ1-4; len: 16; CDR3nt: TGTGCCAGCAGCCAAGAAGGGGCAGGGCTTAATGAAAAACTGTTTTTT; CDR3aa: CASSQEGAGLNEKLFF
abundance: NA; d_gene: TRBD1; v_gene: TRBV10-3; j_gene: TRBJ2-7; len: 13; CDR3nt: TGTGCCATCAGTACAGGGGGCGAGGACGAGCAGTACTTC; CDR3aa: CAISTGGEDEQYF
abundance: NA; d_gene: NA; v_gene: TRBV5-4; j_gene: TRBJ1-2; len: 12; CDR3nt: TGTGCCAGCAGAACTAACGGGGGTGGCTACACCTTC; CDR3aa: CASRTNGGGYTF
abundance: few; d_gene: NA; v_gene: TRBV30; j_gene: TRBJ2-5; len: 12; CDR3nt: TGTGCCTGGAATAAGGGGGGGGAGACCCAGTACTTC; CDR3aa: CAWNKGGETQYF
abundance: NA; d_gene: TRBD2; v_gene: TRBV7-2; j_gene: TRBJ2-1; len: 15; CDR3nt: TGTGCCAGCAGCTTAGATTCTAGCGGGAAGAATGAGCAGTTCTTC; CDR3aa: CASSLDSSGKNEQFF
abundance: NA; d_gene: NA; v_gene: TRBV6-1; j_gene: TRBJ2-3; len: 16; CDR3nt: TGTGCCAGCAGTGATTCCTGGACAGCTAGCACAGATACGCAGTATTTT; CDR3aa: CASSDSWTASTDTQYF
abundance: once; d_gene: NA; v_gene: TRBV30; j_gene: TRBJ2-1; len: 13; CDR3nt: TGTGCCTGGAGTGTAGGGGAACGCAATGAGCAGTTCTTC; CDR3aa: CAWSVGERNEQFF
abundance: NA; d_gene: NA; v_gene: TRBV27; j_gene: TRBJ1-1; len: 14; CDR3nt: TGTGCCAGCAGTTTAAGACGGGAGAACACTGAAGCTTTCTTT; CDR3aa: CASSLRRENTEAFF
abundance: NA; d_gene: NA; v_gene: TRBV7-3; j_gene: TRBJ2-5; len: 14; CDR3nt: TGTGCCAGCAGCTTAGCGGGACCTCAAGAGACCCAGTACTTC; CDR3aa: CASSLAGPQETQYF
abundance: NA; d_gene: NA; v_gene: TRBV6-2/TRBV6-3; j_gene: TRBJ2-1; len: 12; CDR3nt: TGTGCCAGCAGTTACGTCGGGGATGAGCAGTTCTTC; CDR3aa: CASSYVGDEQFF
abundance: many; d_gene: NA; v_gene: TRBV11-2; j_gene: TRBJ2-2; len: 17; CDR3nt: TGTGCCAGCAGGGAAGGATACAGGAGGGCGACCACCGGGGAGCTGTTTTTT; CDR3aa: CASREGYRRATTGELFF
abundance: NA; d_gene: NA; v_gene: TRBV5-1; j_gene: TRBJ2-7; len: 12; CDR3nt: TGCGCCAGCAGCTACTCGGGGTTCGAGCAGTACTTC; CDR3aa: CASSYSGFEQYF